This note documents a single TCR beta chain sequence. The antigen is not known. The same CDR3 can be traced to other DNA sequences in this sample. On average, the one heparinised blood draw given by each donor was about 100 mL. A sort by CD45RO/CCR7/CD25/CD127/CD95/CD27 yielded CD4+ naive, central memory, regulatory and stem cell-like memory cells. Expressed TCRB transcripts got sequenced, as all isolated RNA was reverse transcribed. Only in-frame clones appear in the TCRdb table, and some are missing; sequencing was by immunoSEQ multiplex PCR. Altogether around 340,000 clones are present, about a tenth being singletons, with the ten largest covering over 0.95%. These data originate in a study of beta chain features in type 1 diabetes. Regarding the study as a whole: Because the template was cDNA, high-expressing cells might be over-represented. TCRB CDR3 length was moderately but significantly reduced in all four CD4+ subsets of Type 1 diabetes patients.

This TCR was sampled from a man between 25 and 39 years old with type 1 diabetes. Sequences were obtained from central memory CD4+ T cells from blood.

The DNA of the CDR3 is TGTGCCAGCTCACCTCGGACAGACAATTCACCCCTCCACTTT. Its protein product is CASSPRTDNSPLHF. The chain joins TRBV18 to TRBJ1-6; possible D gene TRBD1, 6 bases. The V gene lost 3 bases and the J gene lost 7 bases, with 10 bases spanning the gap. From germline, CDR1 is KGHSH and CDR2 LQKENI. This CDR3 spans 14 amino acids. Complete variable domain (other parts from reference TRBV18 and TRBJ1-6): NAGVMQNPRHLVRRRGQEARLRCSPMKGHSHVYWYRQLPEEGLKFMVYLQKENIIDESGMPKERFSAEFPKEGPSILRIQQVVRGDSAAYFCASSPRTDNSPLHFGNGTRLTVT.